The clone carrying this T cell receptor beta chain has at least ten counts. Antigen unknown. The data stem from a study of T cell repertoires in cytomegalovirus infection. Study-wide context: Based on public TCR beta signatures, there were indications of CMV infection and of a matching HLA type.

In germline, CDR1 is SGHVS, CDR2 FNYEAQ. V gave up 3 bases and J gave up 3 bases; unmatched junction bases: 5. CDR3 length: 15 amino acids. Whole-study results and caveats: Cumulative frequency of public TCR beta families picked out carriers of CMV plus the relevant HLA. What dominated the ex vivo response were HLA-C-restricted CMV-specific TCR beta clonotypes.

From the reads, TCRdb called clonotypes with MiXCR, one entry per CDR3 protein. The data show approximately 290,000 distinct CDR3 sequences, 20% to 30% seen once. The TCR was taken from a human donor in good health (CMV status not recorded). Some clones in this sample may be carry-over from other donors' samples. V usage is TRBV7-6 and J usage is TRBJ2-3, with 8 bases aligning to TRBD2. The sequenced sample was PBMCs. CDR3 sequence reads: CASSLEASGTDTQYF. The CDR3 DNA reads as TGTGCCAGCAGCTTGGAGGCTAGCGGGACAGATACGCAGTATTTT.